A single sample gave rise to the 7 T cell receptor beta chains below, sequenced in a study of blood T cell repertoires in COVID-19. Profiled with immunoSEQ multiplex PCR; TCRdb holds only in-frame clones, not every one. The sample contains 150,000 to 200,000 clones, approximately 80% of which appear only once. The specimen sequenced was PBMCs or T cells enriched from blood (not recorded which). These receptors originate from a woman aged 45 to 65 who had recovered from COVID-19.

V usage is TRBV18 and J usage is TRBJ2-1; TRBD2 matches 11 bases. The CDR3 is 16 residues long. CDR1 is KGHSH, CDR2 LQKENI, per germline. V was pared by 3 bases and J by 7 bases, with 8 bases of the junction left unmatched. Here the CDR3 DNA reads TGTGCCAGCTCACCTACTATAGCGGGAGGGGTAAATGAGCAGTTCTTC. Residues: CASSPTIAGGVNEQFF.

The rearrangement uses TRBV7-2 and TRBJ2-5; 7 bases match TRBD1. Germline-derived CDR1 and CDR2 are SGHTA and FQGNSA. The CDR3 is 15 residues long. With V trimmed by 5 bases and J by 1 base, 7 bases remained unmatched. As DNA, the CDR3 is TGTGCCAGCAGCCCCCAGGGGGACCTCCAAGAGACCCAGTACTTC. Translation: CASSPQGDLQETQYF.

The V and J genes are TRBV5-4 and TRBJ1-2; the D is unclear. This CDR3 is built from 13 residues. Germline CDR1 SGHNT, CDR2 YYREEE (reference sequence). V was cut by 2 bases and J by 8 bases, with 13 bases left in between. Here the CDR3 DNA reads TGTGCCAGCAGCTTTTGGGCAGGCAGCGGCTACACCTTC. Translation gives CASSFWAGSGYTF.

The chain has TRBV18 and TRBJ1-1; D unresolved. Trimming shortened V by 4 bases and J by 4 bases, and 19 bases separated the two germline ends. CDR3 size: 16 residues. Germline values: CDR1 KGHSH, CDR2 LQKENI. CDR3 region: CASSLATAREGTEAFF. In DNA form, the CDR3 reads TGTGCCAGCTCACTTGCGACGGCCCGGGAGGGCACTGAAGCTTTCTTT.

V and J are TRBV25-1 and TRBJ2-3; 9 positions match TRBD1. Germline CDR1 is MGHDK and CDR2 is SYGVNS. Trimming took 8 bases from V and 1 from J; bases not matched to a gene: 4. The CDR3 has 14 amino acids. CDR3 loop: CASAQGAGTDTQYF. The CDR3 DNA sequence: TGTGCCAGCGCACAGGGGGCGGGCACAGATACGCAGTATTTT.

This clone has only one observation. The chain joins TRBV7-9 to TRBJ1-4; 8 bases agree with TRBD1. This CDR3 has 14 amino acids. The trim removed 0 bases at V and 7 bases at J, leaving 1 base unmatched. Germline V CDR1 and CDR2: SEHNR, FQNEAQ (reference sequence). For the CDR3, the DNA is TGTGCCAGCAGCTTAGCGGACAGGGCTGAAAAACTGTTTTTT. It codes for CASSLADRAEKLFF.

This clone was observed a single time. This sequence joins TRBV5-1 and TRBJ2-5, with a weak D call TRBD1 (6 bases). The CDR3 spans 15 residues. Looked up from germline, CDR1 is SGHRS and CDR2 is YFSETQ. Trimming shortened V by 1 base and J by 2 bases, and 12 bases separated the two germline ends. The CDR3 spells CASSLTGTPQETQYF. As DNA, the CDR3 is TGCGCCAGCAGCTTGACAGGGACCCCTCAAGAGACCCAGTACTTC. Full variable domain (remainder filled in from reference TRBV5-1 and TRBJ2-5): KAGVTQTPRYLIKTRGQQVTLSCSPISGHRSVSWYQQTPGQGLQFLFEYFSETQRNKGNFPGRFSGRQFSNSRSEMNVSTLELGDSALYLCASSLTGTPQETQYFGPGTRLLVL.